The clone carrying this TCR beta chain was seen ten or more times. These data are taken from a study of patients and donors after allogeneic stem cell transplantation. TCRdb reprocessed the RT-PCR reads with MiXCR, giving one entry per CDR3 protein. The table includes 410,000 or so distinct CDR3 sequences, roughly 17% detected once. CDR3 length: 15 amino acids. J lost 2 bases, V lost 2 bases, and 1 base had no gene match. This chain joins TRBV12-3 or TRBV12-4 and TRBJ1-5, with 9 bases matching TRBD1. The source of this sequence is a human donor who was either an allogeneic HSCT recipient or a stem cell or donor lymphocyte infusion donor (not recorded which). It is not recorded whose cells these are; they may come from a transplant donor. Sequencing input: blood, either unsorted or a sorted T cell fraction (not recorded which). CDR3 nucleotide sequence: TGTGCCAGCAGTTTAAGGGACAGGGGCAATCAGCCCCAGCATTTT. As protein: CASSLRDRGNQPQHF.